This T cell receptor beta chain was profiled in a study of T cells after posttransplantation cyclophosphamide. Trimming pared 4 bases from V and 3 bases from J, leaving 13 bases between. CDR1 MGHRA and CDR2 YSYEKL come from the germline V gene. This CDR3 is built from 15 residues. The assay was immunoSEQ multiplex PCR, and TCRdb's table has in-frame clones only and misses some. Among 15,000 to 20,000 clones listed, roughly 73% were seen once. Treatment was busulfan-fludarabine conditioning, a marrow graft, and cyclophosphamide on days +3 and +4. The sequence derives from a female patient in her forties who received an allogeneic stem cell transplant from a related donor, was CMV-positive, and had no GVHD. The graft donor may have given rise to some T cells. This chain joins TRBV4-1 and TRBJ1-5; TRBD1 might be the D (5 bases). The input for sequencing was CD8+ T cells sorted from PBMCs, taken approximately 2,000 days after a stem cell transplant with posttransplant cyclophosphamide. The CDR3 loop reads CASSLGTGSNQPQHF. In nucleotides, the CDR3 is TGCGCCAGCAGCCTCGGTACAGGATCCAATCAGCCCCAGCATTTT.